This T cell receptor (beta chain) is from a study of CD8 T cells in Susac syndrome. Trimming left V 8 bases short and J 5 bases short, with 23 bases between. This CDR3 region has 16 residues. The germline V gene encodes CDR1 LNHDA and CDR2 SQIVND (reference sequence). Reverse transcription of about 0.45 to 1 ug RNA used random hexamers. Amplification of TCR beta CDR3 used immunoSEQ multiplex PCR across 54 Vbeta and 13 Jbeta. TCRdb reanalysed the immunoSEQ multiplex PCR reads using MiXCR and keeps one entry per CDR3 protein. The sample records 300,000 to 350,000 distinct CDR3 sequences, about 90% being singletons. CD8+ and CD4+ T cells from blood underwent TCR beta sequencing, which was carried out in a high-throughput format. Purification of the CD8+ and CD4+ T cells relied on negative isolation, and TEMRA cells underwent FACS enrichment.

This TCR was recovered from a human donor with multiple sclerosis. V is TRBV19 and J is TRBJ2-3, with D possibly matching TRBD2 (5 bases). The specimen was CD4+ T cells from PBMCs. The chain's CDR3 is CASSERLASRGDTQYF. The DNA of the CDR3 is TGTGCCAGTTCTGAGCGTCTAGCCTCTCGTGGAGATACGCAGTATTTT.